This entry lists 12 T cell receptor beta chains sequenced from one sample in a study of blood T cell repertoires in COVID-19. Some clones are missing from TCRdb's copy, which holds only in-frame ones; the method was immunoSEQ multiplex PCR. The sample has around 64,000 clones, around 83% seen once; the top ten hold 10% to 15%. Sequencing was carried out using peripheral blood. Receptors originate from a human donor in a cohort sampled during active COVID-19.

This CDR3 is CASSYGLVLETQYF. Written as DNA, the CDR3 is TGTGCCAGCAGCTACGGACTAGTCTTGGAGACCCAGTACTTC. The V gene is TRBV5-4, the J gene TRBJ2-5; 7 bases are a match to TRBD2. The V gene's germline CDR1 is SGHNT and CDR2 YYREEE (reference sequence). The CDR3 covers 14 residues. Losses at the gene ends were 3 bases for V and 5 bases for J; bases not matched to a gene: 7. Together with reference TRBV5-4 and TRBJ2-5, the CDR3 gives the full variable domain: ETGVTQSPTHLIKTRGQQVTLRCSSQSGHNTVSWYQQALGQGPQFIFQYYREEENGRGNFPPRFSGLQFPNYSSELNVNALELDDSALYLCASSYGLVLETQYFGPGTRLLVL.

The V call is TRBV10-3, the J call TRBJ2-4; 8 nucleotides agree with TRBD2. Trimming took 8 bases from V and 4 from J; bases not matched to a gene: 4. CDR3 length: 13 amino acids. CDR1 is ENHRY and CDR2 is SYGVKD in the germline V gene. CDR3 sequence: CAIGSGDKNIQYF. CDR3 coding DNA: TGTGCCATCGGTAGCGGGGATAAAAACATTCAGTACTTC.

The rearrangement links TRBV27 to TRBJ2-2, with TRBD1 matching 7 bases. Trimming at V came to 2 bases and at J to 6 bases, leaving 0 bases not matched to a gene. This CDR3 is 13 amino acids long. Germline V lookup: CDR1 MNHEY, CDR2 SMNVEV (reference sequence). CDR3 residues: CASSLGTAGELFF. DNA for the CDR3: TGTGCCAGCAGTTTAGGGACAGCCGGGGAGCTGTTTTTT.

The chain carries TRBV6-6 and TRBJ1-1; 10 bases align to TRBD1. This CDR3 spans 17 amino acids. The V gene's germline CDR1 is MNHNY and CDR2 SVGAGI (reference sequence). Trimming at V came to 5 bases and at J to 6 bases, leaving 15 bases not matched to a gene. CDR3 bases: TGTGCCAGCAGTCCACTAAGGCCCGGGACAGGGGTATCTGAAGCTTTCTTT. Encoded protein: CASSPLRPGTGVSEAFF.

The rearrangement joins TRBV24-1 to TRBJ2-3; tentative D call: TRBD2 (6 bases). The length of the CDR3 is 15 residues. Germline loops: CDR1 KGHDR, CDR2 SFDVKD. V gave up 6 bases and J gave up 0 bases, with 12 bases separating them. The CDR3 bases are TGTGCCACCAGTCCCCCGGGACTTAGCACAGATACGCAGTATTTT. This translates into CATSPPGLSTDTQYF.

The genes are TRBV5-1 and TRBJ2-5; 12 bases fit TRBD2. V lost 4 bases to trimming and J lost 5 bases; unmatched junction nucleotides: 6. Germline lookup yields CDR1 SGHRS and CDR2 YFSETQ. The CDR3 is 15 amino acids. CDR3 in DNA: TGCGCCAGCAGCCGACTAGCGGGGGTGGATGAGACCCAGTACTTC. Amino acids: CASSRLAGVDETQYF. Full variable domain (outside the CDR3, taken from reference TRBV5-1 and TRBJ2-5): KAGVTQTPRYLIKTRGQQVTLSCSPISGHRSVSWYQQTPGQGLQFLFEYFSETQRNKGNFPGRFSGRQFSNSRSEMNVSTLELGDSALYLCASSRLAGVDETQYFGPGTRLLVL.

This clone has a handful of counts. V usage is TRBV14 and J usage is TRBJ2-2; 7 bases are shared with TRBD2. Germline V gives CDR1 SGHDN, CDR2 FVKESK. This CDR3 region has 16 residues. V shed 4 bases and J 0 bases; nucleotides not matched to a gene: 5. The CDR3 is CASSPMGGSNTGELFF. The CDR3 coding sequence is TGTGCCAGCAGCCCAATGGGGGGGTCGAACACCGGGGAGCTGTTTTTT.

The chain carries TRBV3-1 (or the pseudogene TRBV3-2) and TRBJ2-1; possibly TRBD2 for D (7 bases). CDR3 length: 14 residues. Trimming shortened V by 8 bases and J by 5 bases, and 16 bases separated the two germline ends. Germline V lookup: CDR1 LGHDT, CDR2 YNNKEL (reference sequence). The CDR3 spells CASGRGGTNNEQFF. As DNA, the CDR3 is TGTGCCAGCGGAAGGGGGGGCACGAACAATGAGCAGTTCTTC.

V and J are TRBV9 and TRBJ2-2; TRBD2 matches 11 bases. In germline, CDR1 is SGDLS, CDR2 YYNGEE. J gave up 6 bases and V 7 bases, and 11 bases lay outside the gene matches. The CDR3 is 16 amino acids. This CDR3 is CASYNSGGAEAGELFF. CDR3 coding DNA: TGTGCCAGCTATAATAGCGGGGGGGCCGAGGCCGGGGAGCTGTTTTTT.

The V gene is TRBV28, the J gene TRBJ1-1; maybe TRBD1 (5 bases). The ends were cut back, 8 bases at V and 0 bases at J, with 7 bases in the middle. The CDR3 runs 12 residues. Germline loops: CDR1 MDHEN, CDR2 SYDVKM. The CDR3: CASLTVNTEAFF. CDR3 bases: TGTGCCAGCCTGACAGTGAACACTGAAGCTTTCTTT.

J is TRBJ2-5 and V is TRBV5-1; a weak D match, TRBD2 (5 bases). The CDR3 is 13 residues long. The germline V gene encodes CDR1 SGHRS and CDR2 YFSETQ. The V end was cut by 2 bases, the J end by 4 bases, with 9 bases between. The CDR3, as DNA: TGCGCCAGCAGCTTTGAGGGATTAGAGACCCAGTACTTC. Its translation is CASSFEGLETQYF.

This clone appeared a few times. V and J are TRBV19 and TRBJ1-6; weak D call: TRBD1 (5 bases). The ends were cut back, 3 bases at V and 9 bases at J, with 15 bases in the middle. The CDR3 length is 15 residues. From germline, CDR1 is LNHDA and CDR2 SQIVND (reference sequence). The CDR3 DNA follows: TGTGCCAGTAGTATGATGTCACAGGTTGTTTCACCCCTCCACTTT. This translates into CASSMMSQVVSPLHF.